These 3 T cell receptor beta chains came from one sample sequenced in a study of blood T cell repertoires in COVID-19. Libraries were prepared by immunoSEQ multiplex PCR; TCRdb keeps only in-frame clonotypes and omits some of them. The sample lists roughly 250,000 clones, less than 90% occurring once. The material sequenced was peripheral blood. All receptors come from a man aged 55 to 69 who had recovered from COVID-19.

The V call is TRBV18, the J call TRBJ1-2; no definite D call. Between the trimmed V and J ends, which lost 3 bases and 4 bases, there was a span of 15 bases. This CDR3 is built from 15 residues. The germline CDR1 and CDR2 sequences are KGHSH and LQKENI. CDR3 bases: TGTGCCAGCTCACCGGAGGCCGGGGATACCTATGGCTACACCTTC. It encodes CASSPEAGDTYGYTF.

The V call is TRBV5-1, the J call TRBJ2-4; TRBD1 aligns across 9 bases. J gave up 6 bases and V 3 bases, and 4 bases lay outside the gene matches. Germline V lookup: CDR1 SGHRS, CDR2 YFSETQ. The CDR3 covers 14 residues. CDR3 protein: CASSSGQGINIQYF. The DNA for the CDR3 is TGCGCCAGCAGCTCAGGACAGGGGATAAACATTCAGTACTTC.

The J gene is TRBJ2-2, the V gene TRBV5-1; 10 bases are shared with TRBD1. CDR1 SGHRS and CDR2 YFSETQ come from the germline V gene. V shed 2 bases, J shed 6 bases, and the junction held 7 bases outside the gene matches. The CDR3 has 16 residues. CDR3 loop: CASSFPGQGGSGELFF. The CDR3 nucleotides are TGCGCCAGCAGCTTTCCAGGACAGGGGGGATCCGGGGAGCTGTTTTTT.